This TCR beta chain appears in the sequencing data of a study of human T cells and chemical hapten exposure. Study as a whole: Throughout the roughly 22-week study, diphenylcyclopropenone was applied weekly to the patients' scalps.

This clonotype has at least ten counts. TCRdb re-called the RACE reads with MiXCR, one entry per CDR3 protein. The data hold 300,000 to 400,000 distinct CDR3 sequences, with approximately 5.1% observed a single time. Germline V gives CDR1 MNHEY, CDR2 SMNVEV (reference sequence). The CDR3 length is 16 residues. The V segment lost 4 bases and the J segment 2 bases; nucleotides outside the gene matches: 8. Described time point: pre-sensitization, week 0. Treatment defined: therapeutic diphenylcyclopropenone sensitization with weekly scalp DPC. Sequencing started from total RNA isolated from unfractionated whole blood.

The specimen was whole blood, collected in connection with sensitization to the hapten diphenylcyclopropenone (DPC). This sequence joins TRBV27 and TRBJ2-7, with 10 bases that match TRBD1. The clonotype comes from a woman in her forties or fifties with alopecia areata. Some clones in this sample may be carry-over from other donors' samples. The DNA for the CDR3 is TGTGCCAGCAGTTCTCATGGACAGGGGGTCCCCTACGAGCAGTACTTC. This gives the protein CASSSHGQGVPYEQYF.